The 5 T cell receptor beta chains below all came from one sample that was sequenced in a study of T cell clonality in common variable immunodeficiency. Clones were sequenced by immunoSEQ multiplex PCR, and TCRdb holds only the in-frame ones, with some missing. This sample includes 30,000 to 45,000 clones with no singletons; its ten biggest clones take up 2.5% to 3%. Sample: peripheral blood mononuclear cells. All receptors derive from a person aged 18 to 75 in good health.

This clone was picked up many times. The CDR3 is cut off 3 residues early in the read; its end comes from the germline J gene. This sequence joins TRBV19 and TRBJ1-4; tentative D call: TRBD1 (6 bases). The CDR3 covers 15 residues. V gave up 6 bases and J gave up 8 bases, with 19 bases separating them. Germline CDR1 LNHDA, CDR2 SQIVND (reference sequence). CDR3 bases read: TGTGCCAGTAGCTCTATGACAGGTGTTCGAGAAAAA. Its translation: CASSSMTGVREK. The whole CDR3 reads CASSSMTGVREKLFF.

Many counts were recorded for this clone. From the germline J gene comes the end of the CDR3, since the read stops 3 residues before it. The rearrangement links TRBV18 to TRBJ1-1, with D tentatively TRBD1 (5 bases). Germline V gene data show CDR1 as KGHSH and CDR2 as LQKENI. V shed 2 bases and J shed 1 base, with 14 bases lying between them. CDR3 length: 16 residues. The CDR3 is CASSPKQGTGNTEAFF. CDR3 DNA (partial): TGTGCCAGCTCACCAAAGCAGGGAACCGGGAACACTGAA.

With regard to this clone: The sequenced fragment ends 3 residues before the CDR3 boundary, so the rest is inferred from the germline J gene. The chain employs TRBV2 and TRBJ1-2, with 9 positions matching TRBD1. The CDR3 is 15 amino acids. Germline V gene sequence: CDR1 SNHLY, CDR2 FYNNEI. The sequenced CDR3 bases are TGTGCCAGCAGTGAAGCGGGACAGGGTTACTACGAC. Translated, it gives CASSEAGQGYYD. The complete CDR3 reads CASSEAGQGYYDYTF.

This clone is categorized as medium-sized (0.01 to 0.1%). The CDR3 DNA, read in part, is TGTGCCAGCAGCCGGCTGACTAGCGGGAGGCCCCCCCTTTCCCCAGATACG. This gives the protein CASSRLTSGRPPLSPDT. The whole CDR3 reads CASSRLTSGRPPLSPDTQYF. The chain is built from TRBV4-2 and TRBJ2-3, with 13 nucleotides matching TRBD2. The CDR3 end is not reached by the read, which stops 3 residues before it; the germline J gene fills it in. The CDR3 has 20 residues. Germline values: CDR1 LGHNA, CDR2 YNFKEQ. The ends lost 4 bases at V and 4 bases at J; junction bases unmatched: 17.

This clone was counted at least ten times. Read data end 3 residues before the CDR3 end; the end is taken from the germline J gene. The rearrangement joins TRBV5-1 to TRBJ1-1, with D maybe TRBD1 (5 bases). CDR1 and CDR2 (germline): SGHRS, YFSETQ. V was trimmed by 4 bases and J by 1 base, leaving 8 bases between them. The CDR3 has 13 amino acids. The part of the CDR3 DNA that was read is TGCGCCAGCAGCAAAGGGGAGAACACTGAA. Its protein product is CASSKGENTE. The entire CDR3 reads CASSKGENTEAFF.